This TCR beta chain was documented in a study of T cell changes during pregnancy in multiple sclerosis. The table came from immunoSEQ multiplex PCR; TCRdb's copy has only in-frame clones and leaves some out. The sample records tens of thousands of clones, nearly 95% being singletons. Trimming left V 0 bases short and J 3 bases short, with 13 bases between. The CDR3 spans 16 residues. Germline CDR1 and CDR2: SGHNT and YYREEE (reference sequence). The specimen comprised peripheral blood, sampled in the first trimester of pregnancy. The sequence was collected from a female donor with multiple sclerosis, enrolled in a pregnancy study. The gene calls are TRBV5-4 and TRBJ1-5; D may be TRBD1 (5 bases). CDR3: CASSLEPRADNQPQHF. The CDR3 DNA sequence: TGTGCCAGCAGCTTGGAACCCAGGGCCGACAATCAGCCCCAGCATTTT.